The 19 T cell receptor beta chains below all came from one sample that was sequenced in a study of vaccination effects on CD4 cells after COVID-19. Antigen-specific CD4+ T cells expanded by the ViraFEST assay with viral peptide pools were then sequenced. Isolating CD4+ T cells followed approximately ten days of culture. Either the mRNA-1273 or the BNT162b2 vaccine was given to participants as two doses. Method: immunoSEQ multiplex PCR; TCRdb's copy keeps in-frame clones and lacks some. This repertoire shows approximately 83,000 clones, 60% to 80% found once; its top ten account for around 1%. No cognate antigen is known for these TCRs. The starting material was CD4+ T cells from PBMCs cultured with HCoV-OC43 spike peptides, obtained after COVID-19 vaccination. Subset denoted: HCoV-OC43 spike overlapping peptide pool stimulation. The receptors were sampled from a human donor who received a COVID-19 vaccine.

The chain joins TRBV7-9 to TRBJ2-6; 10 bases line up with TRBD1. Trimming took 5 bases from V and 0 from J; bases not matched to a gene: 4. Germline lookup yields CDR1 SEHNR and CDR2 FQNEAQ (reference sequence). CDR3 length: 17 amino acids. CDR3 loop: CASSPWTGGSGANVLTF. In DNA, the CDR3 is TGTGCCAGCAGCCCATGGACAGGGGGCTCTGGGGCCAACGTCCTGACTTTC.

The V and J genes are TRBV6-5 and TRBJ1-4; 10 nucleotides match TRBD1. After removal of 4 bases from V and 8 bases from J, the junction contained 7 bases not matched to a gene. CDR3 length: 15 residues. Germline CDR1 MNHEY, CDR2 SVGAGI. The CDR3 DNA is TGTGCCAGCAGTTTCGACAGGGGGCGAGGAGAAAAACTGTTTTTT. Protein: CASSFDRGRGEKLFF.

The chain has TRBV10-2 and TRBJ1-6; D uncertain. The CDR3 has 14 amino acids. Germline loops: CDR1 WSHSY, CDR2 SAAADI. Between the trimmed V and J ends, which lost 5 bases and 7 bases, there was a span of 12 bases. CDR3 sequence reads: CASSPPRTNSPLHF. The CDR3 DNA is TGCGCCAGCAGTCCGCCCAGAACGAATTCACCCCTCCACTTT.

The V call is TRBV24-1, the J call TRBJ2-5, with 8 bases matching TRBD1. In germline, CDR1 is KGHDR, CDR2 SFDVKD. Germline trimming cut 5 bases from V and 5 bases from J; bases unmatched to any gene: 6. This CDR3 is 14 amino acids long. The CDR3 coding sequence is TGTGCCACCAGTGCAGGGGGCGCACCGGAGACCCAGTACTTC. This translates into CATSAGGAPETQYF.

Here the CDR3 reads CASSLGSRGRANTEAFF. The CDR3 DNA sequence: TGTGCCAGCAGCTTAGGAAGCAGGGGGCGAGCGAACACTGAAGCTTTCTTT. The gene calls are TRBV7-6 and TRBJ1-1; 8 bases match TRBD1. Looked up from germline, CDR1 is SGHVS and CDR2 is FNYEAQ. V lost 1 base to trimming and J lost 1 base; unmatched junction nucleotides: 8. The CDR3 totals 17 residues.

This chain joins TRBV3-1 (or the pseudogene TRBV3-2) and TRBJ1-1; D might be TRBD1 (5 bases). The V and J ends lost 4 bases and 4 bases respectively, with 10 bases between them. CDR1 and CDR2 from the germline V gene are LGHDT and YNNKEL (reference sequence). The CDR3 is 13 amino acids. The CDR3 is CASSRRGPTEAFF. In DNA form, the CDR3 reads TGTGCCAGCAGCCGAAGGGGCCCCACTGAAGCTTTCTTT.

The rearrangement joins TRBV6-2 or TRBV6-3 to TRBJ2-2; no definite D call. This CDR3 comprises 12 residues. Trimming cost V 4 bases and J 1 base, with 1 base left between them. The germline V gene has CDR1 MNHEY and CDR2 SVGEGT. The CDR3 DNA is TGTGCCAGCAGTTGGAACACCGGGGAGCTGTTTTTT. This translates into CASSWNTGELFF.

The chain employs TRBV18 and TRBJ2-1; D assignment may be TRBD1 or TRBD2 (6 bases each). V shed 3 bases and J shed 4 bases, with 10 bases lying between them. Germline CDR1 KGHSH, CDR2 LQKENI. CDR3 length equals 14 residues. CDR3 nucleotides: TGTGCCAGCTCACCGAGGGGGGCGTACAATGAGCAGTTCTTC. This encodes CASSPRGAYNEQFF.

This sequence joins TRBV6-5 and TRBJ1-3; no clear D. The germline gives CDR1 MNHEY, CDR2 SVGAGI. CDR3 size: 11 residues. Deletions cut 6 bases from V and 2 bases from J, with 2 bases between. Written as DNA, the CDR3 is TGTGCCAGCAGAGCTGGAAACACCATATATTTT. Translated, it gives CASRAGNTIYF.

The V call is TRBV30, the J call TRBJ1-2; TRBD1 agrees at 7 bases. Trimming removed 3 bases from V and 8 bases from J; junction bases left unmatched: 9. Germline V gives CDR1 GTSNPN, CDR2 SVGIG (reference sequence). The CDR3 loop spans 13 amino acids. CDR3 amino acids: CAWSPRTGSGYTF. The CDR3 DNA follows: TGTGCCTGGAGCCCTAGGACAGGATCCGGCTACACCTTC.

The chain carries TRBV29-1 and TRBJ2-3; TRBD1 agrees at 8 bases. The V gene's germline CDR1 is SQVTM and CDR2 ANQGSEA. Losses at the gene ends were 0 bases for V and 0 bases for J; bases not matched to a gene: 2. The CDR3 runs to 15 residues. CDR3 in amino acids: CSVEDRTGSTDTQYF. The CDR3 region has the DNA TGCAGCGTTGAAGACCGGACAGGGAGCACAGATACGCAGTATTTT.

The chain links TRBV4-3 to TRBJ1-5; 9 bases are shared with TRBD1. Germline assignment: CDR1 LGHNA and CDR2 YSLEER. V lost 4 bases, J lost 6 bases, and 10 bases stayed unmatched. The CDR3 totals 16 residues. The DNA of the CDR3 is TGCGCCAGCAGCCCAGCCCGGGACAGGGTGGCTCAGCCCCAGCATTTT. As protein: CASSPARDRVAQPQHF.

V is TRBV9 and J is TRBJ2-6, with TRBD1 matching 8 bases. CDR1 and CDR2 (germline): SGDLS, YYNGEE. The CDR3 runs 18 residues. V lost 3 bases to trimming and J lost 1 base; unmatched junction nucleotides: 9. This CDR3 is CASSADRAQFSGANVLTF. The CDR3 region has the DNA TGTGCCAGCAGCGCGGACAGGGCCCAATTTTCTGGGGCCAACGTCCTGACTTTC.

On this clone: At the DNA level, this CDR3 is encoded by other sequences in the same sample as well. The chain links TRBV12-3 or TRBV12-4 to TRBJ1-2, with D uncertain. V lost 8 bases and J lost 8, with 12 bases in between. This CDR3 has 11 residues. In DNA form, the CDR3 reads TGTGCCAGCTCATACAGAGGGGGCTACACCTTC. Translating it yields CASSYRGGYTF.

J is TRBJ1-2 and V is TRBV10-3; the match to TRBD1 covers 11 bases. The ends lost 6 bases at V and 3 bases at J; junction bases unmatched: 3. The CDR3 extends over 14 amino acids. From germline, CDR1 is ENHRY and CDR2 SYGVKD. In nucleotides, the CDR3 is TGTGCCATCAGCCCGGGACAGGGGGACTATGGCTACACCTTC. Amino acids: CAISPGQGDYGYTF.

The CDR3 region has the DNA TGTGCCAGCAGCGGACCCGGGGACGTTCAGTACTTC. This gives the protein CASSGPGDVQYF. The chain recombines TRBV5-4 with TRBJ2-4; D is perhaps TRBD1 or TRBD2 (5 bases each). The V gene's germline CDR1 is SGHNT and CDR2 YYREEE (reference sequence). The CDR3 has 12 residues. Trimming pared 4 bases from V and 11 bases from J, leaving 13 bases between.

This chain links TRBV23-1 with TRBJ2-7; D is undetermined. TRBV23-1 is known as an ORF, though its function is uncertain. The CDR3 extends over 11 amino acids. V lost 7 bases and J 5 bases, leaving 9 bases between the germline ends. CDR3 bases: TGCGCCAGCAATCTTTCGGACGAGCAGTACGTC. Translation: CASNLSDEQYV.

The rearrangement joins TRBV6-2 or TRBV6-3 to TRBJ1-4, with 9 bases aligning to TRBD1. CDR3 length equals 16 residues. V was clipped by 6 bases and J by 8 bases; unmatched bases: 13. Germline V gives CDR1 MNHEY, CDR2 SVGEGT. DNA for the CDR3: TGTGCCAGCAGCCCTCTACGGGACAGGGAGACGGAAAAACTGTTTTTT. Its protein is CASSPLRDRETEKLFF.

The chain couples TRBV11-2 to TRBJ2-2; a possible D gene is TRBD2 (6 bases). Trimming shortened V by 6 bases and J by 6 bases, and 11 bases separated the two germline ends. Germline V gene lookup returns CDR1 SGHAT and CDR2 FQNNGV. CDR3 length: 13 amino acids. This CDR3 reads CASSGGLSGELFF. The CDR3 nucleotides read TGTGCCAGCAGTGGAGGGTTGTCCGGGGAGCTGTTTTTT.